This entry lists 14 T cell receptor beta chains sequenced from one sample in a study of blood T cell repertoires in COVID-19. The method was immunoSEQ multiplex PCR; TCRdb's version includes in-frame clones alone and lacks a portion of them. The sample holds about 180,000 clones; 84% are singletons and the top ten take roughly 6.8%. Material: peripheral blood. The receptors were sampled from a human donor in a cohort sampled during active COVID-19.

On this clone: The junction and the germline gene differ at one end; a read error may be behind it. The chain uses TRBV12-3 or TRBV12-4 and TRBJ2-1; possibly TRBD1 for D (5 bases). The CDR3 length is 13 residues. The CDR3 bases are TGTACCAGCAGTCTGGGGCCACACAATGAGCAGTTCTTC. It encodes CTSSLGPHNEQFF.

The J gene is TRBJ1-5, the V gene TRBV9, with TRBD1 matching over 7 bases. Trimming removed 0 bases from V and 6 bases from J; junction bases left unmatched: 6. The germline gives CDR1 SGDLS, CDR2 YYNGEE. This CDR3 region has 15 residues. CDR3 coding DNA: TGTGCCAGCAGCGTAGGGCAGGGGGGCTCTCAGCCCCAGCATTTT. Translated, it gives CASSVGQGGSQPQHF.

The V call is TRBV5-1, the J call TRBJ2-7; D unresolved. Trimming stripped 6 bases from V and 2 bases from J, with 15 bases between. Germline CDR1 SGHRS, CDR2 YFSETQ. This CDR3 region has 14 residues. The CDR3 reads CASTYYGPPYEQYF. The DNA for the CDR3 is TGCGCCAGCACCTATTATGGTCCCCCCTACGAGCAGTACTTC.

The rearrangement joins TRBV19 to TRBJ1-5; TRBD1 is a possible D gene (6 bases). CDR1 is LNHDA and CDR2 is SQIVND in the germline V gene (reference sequence). Trimming pared 3 bases from V and 7 bases from J, leaving 13 bases between. This CDR3 is built from 14 residues. DNA of the CDR3: TGTGCCAGTAGTATTGGGGGAAGGGGGCAGCCCCAGCATTTT. Amino acid sequence: CASSIGGRGQPQHF.

J is TRBJ2-7 and V is TRBV5-8; no definite D call. The length of the CDR3 is 13 residues. Trimming took 2 bases from V and 4 from J, leaving 10 bases between them. Germline V gene sequence: CDR1 SGHTS, CDR2 YDEGEE. The CDR3 sequence: CASSFEIYYEQYF. The CDR3 DNA is TGTGCCAGCAGCTTTGAAATCTATTACGAGCAGTACTTC.

The chain has TRBV25-1 and TRBJ2-7; 8 positions match TRBD1. Germline V gene lookup returns CDR1 MGHDK and CDR2 SYGVNS. This CDR3 is 15 amino acids long. J was trimmed by 1 base and V by 5 bases; bases with no gene match: 7. In DNA, the CDR3 is TGTGCCAGCAGTAATACCGGGACAGGATCCTACGAGCAGTACTTC. This sequence encodes CASSNTGTGSYEQYF.

This clone was seen once. The V call is TRBV18, the J call TRBJ2-3; 7 bases are shared with TRBD1. The CDR3 length is 15 residues. After removal of 3 bases from V and 2 bases from J, the junction contained 5 bases not matched to a gene. Germline loops: CDR1 KGHSH, CDR2 LQKENI. CDR3 residues: CASSPRDRDTDTQYF. CDR3 DNA: TGTGCCAGCTCACCCCGGGACAGAGACACAGATACGCAGTATTTT.

The chain employs TRBV7-3 and TRBJ2-3; the D gene is possibly TRBD1 (5 bases). Per germline, CDR1 SGHTA and CDR2 FQGTGA. Trimming cost V 0 bases and J 6 bases, with 13 bases left between them. This CDR3 comprises 15 residues. The CDR3 loop reads CASSLTGQGWDTQYF. The CDR3 DNA sequence: TGTGCCAGCAGCTTAACAGGGCAGGGATGGGATACGCAGTATTTT.

J is TRBJ2-3 and V is TRBV18; D unclear. The CDR3 has 10 residues. V was pared by 6 bases and J by 5 bases, with 3 bases between. The germline V gene has CDR1 KGHSH and CDR2 LQKENI. The CDR3 protein is CASSGDTQYF. The CDR3 DNA follows: TGTGCCAGCTCCGGAGATACGCAGTATTTT.

Only one count was recorded for this clone. This chain links TRBV19 with TRBJ2-1, with 7 bases identical to TRBD1. Germline V gene data show CDR1 as LNHDA and CDR2 as SQIVND (reference sequence). This CDR3 contains 15 residues. V lost 4 bases to trimming and J lost 4 bases; unmatched junction nucleotides: 7. In DNA form, the CDR3 reads TGTGCCAGTAGTACCACAGGGGCCACTTACAATGAGCAGTTCTTC. Amino acid sequence: CASSTTGATYNEQFF. The variable domain in full, with the rest retrieved from reference TRBV19 and TRBJ2-1, is DGGITQSPKYLFRKEGQNVTLSCEQNLNHDAMYWYRQDPGQGLRLIYYSQIVNDFQKGDIAEGYSVSREKKESFPLTVTSAQKNPTAFYLCASSTTGATYNEQFFGPGTRLTVL.

The chain uses TRBV5-1 and TRBJ2-7; D may be TRBD2 (5 bases). The CDR3 covers 14 residues. Trimming stripped 0 bases from V and 3 bases from J, with 10 bases between. CDR1 is SGHRS and CDR2 is YFSETQ in the germline V gene. In DNA form, the CDR3 reads TGCGCCAGCAGCTTGGACCCGGCGGGCTACGAGCAGTACTTC. It codes for CASSLDPAGYEQYF.

The count of this clone is one. The chain is built from TRBV2 and TRBJ1-3, with a weak D call TRBD1 (6 bases). The CDR3 length is 13 residues. V lost 8 bases and J lost 8, with 16 bases in between. Germline loops: CDR1 SNHLY, CDR2 FYNNEI. The CDR3 reads CASGGGSVYTIYF. DNA for the CDR3: TGTGCCAGCGGGGGCGGGTCGGTGTACACCATATATTTT.

A single count supports this clone. The chain is built from TRBV10-1 and TRBJ2-7; 9 bases map to TRBD1. CDR1 is WNHNN and CDR2 is SYGVQD in the germline V gene (reference sequence). CDR3 length equals 14 residues. With 8 bases clipped from V and 2 bases from J, the junction kept 7 bases outside the gene matches. In DNA form, the CDR3 reads TGCGCCAGCTCAGGGGGGACAGGGCCCTACGAGCAGTACTTC. It is translated as CASSGGTGPYEQYF.

This clone was detected once. The CDR3 loop is CASSVGSLNTEAFF. The CDR3 DNA is TGTGCCAGCAGCGTAGGCAGTCTGAACACTGAAGCTTTCTTT. The chain is built from TRBV9 and TRBJ1-1; D uncertain. Germline V gene lookup returns CDR1 SGDLS and CDR2 YYNGEE. Trimming removed 0 bases from V and 0 bases from J, with 6 bases in between. The CDR3 has 14 residues.